This T cell receptor beta chain was sequenced during a study of T cells after posttransplantation cyclophosphamide (TCRdb year 2016). Regarding the complete study: Using TRB sequencing, the study followed how the T cell repertoire rebuilt after myeloablative bone marrow transplantation with posttransplantation cyclophosphamide given as GVHD prophylaxis. Samples from 35 PTCy-treated patients, along with samples from around 16 of their related bone marrow donors, underwent antigen receptor sequencing. Blood from all 35 or so PTCy patients who had 1-year posttransplant specimens underwent TRB sequencing. TRB sequencing was also done on up to roughly 3 additional blood samples from 2 to 5.2 years after transplant in 3 patients, and on pretransplant blood from 4 patients. Because TRA and TRB clonality correlated tightly in about 9 samples, the subsequent TCR analyses were limited to TRB only. Public TRB sequences were compared against a database of over 3,000 sequences linked to responses to pathogens, tumor antigens, self-antigens and alloantigens.

The table lists this clone with many counts. Its recognized antigen is unknown. No per-base quality is available; no much larger clone lies one base away. Related bone marrow donors provided peripheral blood samples on the day of marrow donation. Peripheral blood and bone marrow mononuclear cells were isolated by Ficoll-Hypaque density centrifugation and were cryopreserved. Genomic DNA was used for TRB sequencing, which was performed with the immunoSEQ assay at survey resolution or with the hsTCRB kit. As for how the authors treated the data: The immunoSEQ software was used for initial read processing, and the LymphoSeq R package was used for repertoire analyses. Clonality was computed as 1 minus normalized Shannon entropy, and a Gini coefficient was also calculated for each TRB dataset. To infer phenotypes in unsorted samples, TRB sequences from sorted subsets of the recipient or donor were mapped onto unsorted samples from the same recipient. TCRdb carries this immuneACCESS record with in-frame sequences only. Its versions omit some clonotypes, under half of them owing to an unresolved V gene in the studies checked, with the rest unexplained. The V and J calls and clone size were taken over from that table, and D and trimming were inferred from the DNA. The sample has tens of thousands of clones on record, with no singletons. The top ten clonotypes cover about 5% of the sample.

General study outcomes and caveats: Across under 50 patients, recipient CMV seropositivity and CMV reactivation were highly associated with TRB clonality; PTCy diversity was similar to CNI/methotrexate controls. The TRB repertoires of T cells infiltrating skin or GI tract showed only limited overlap with the TRB repertoires of T cells in blood. At 1-2 months, donor-recipient similarity was low but rose over the first year, and the later blood repertoires were often dominated by donor CD8+ memory clones.

The CDR3, cysteine through phenylalanine, is 19 amino acids long. Of all the DNA, just the CDR3 is kept, 57 bases in frame from base 1. Trimming leaves V shorter by 0 bases and J shorter by 1 base, with the junction holding 7 bases beyond the gene matches. The germline V gene encodes CDR1 SGHTA and CDR2 FQGNSA. This receptor chain uses TRBV7-2 and TRBJ1-6; 9 central nucleotides agree with TRBD1. Sequencing was carried out using PBMCs. The source of this sequence is a woman between 45 and 65 years old in good health and a related stem cell transplant donor. This receptor carries the CDR3 CASSLAPWTGASYNSPLHF. The base sequence is TGTGCCAGCAGCTTAGCCCCGTGGACAGGGGCATCCTATAATTCACCCCTCCACTTT.